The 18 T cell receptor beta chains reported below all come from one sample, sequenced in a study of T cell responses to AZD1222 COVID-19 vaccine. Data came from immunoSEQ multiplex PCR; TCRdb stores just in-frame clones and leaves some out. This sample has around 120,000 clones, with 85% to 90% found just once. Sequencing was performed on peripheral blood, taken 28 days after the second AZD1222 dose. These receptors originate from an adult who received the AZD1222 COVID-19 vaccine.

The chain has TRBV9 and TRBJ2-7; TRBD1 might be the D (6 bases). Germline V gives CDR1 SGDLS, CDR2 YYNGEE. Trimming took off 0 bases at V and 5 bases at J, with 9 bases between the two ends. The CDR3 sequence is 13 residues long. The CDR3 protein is CASSVDRVNEQYF. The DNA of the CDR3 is TGTGCCAGCAGCGTAGACAGGGTTAACGAGCAGTACTTC.

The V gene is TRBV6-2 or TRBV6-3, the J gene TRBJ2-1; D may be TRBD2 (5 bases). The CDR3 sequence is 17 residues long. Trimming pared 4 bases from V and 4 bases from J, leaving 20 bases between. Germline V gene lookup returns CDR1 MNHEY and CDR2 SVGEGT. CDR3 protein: CASSLGVKARSYNEQFF. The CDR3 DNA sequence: TGTGCCAGCAGTTTGGGAGTCAAGGCGAGGTCATACAATGAGCAGTTCTTC.

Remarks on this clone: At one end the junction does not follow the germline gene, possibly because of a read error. The chain's CDR3 is CATSREPGNPEAFF. CDR3 bases: TGTGCCACCAGCAGAGAGCCAGGGAACCCTGAAGCTTTCTTT. The chain has TRBV15 and TRBJ1-1, with D perhaps matching TRBD1 (5 bases). CDR1 LNHNV and CDR2 YYDKDF come from the germline V gene (reference sequence). There are 14 residues in the CDR3.

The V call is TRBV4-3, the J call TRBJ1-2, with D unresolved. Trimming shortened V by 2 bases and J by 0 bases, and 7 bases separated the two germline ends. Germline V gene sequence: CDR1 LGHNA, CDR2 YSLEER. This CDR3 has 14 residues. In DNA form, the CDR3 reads TGCGCCAGCAGCCAACATACCTCTAACTATGGCTACACCTTC. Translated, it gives CASSQHTSNYGYTF.

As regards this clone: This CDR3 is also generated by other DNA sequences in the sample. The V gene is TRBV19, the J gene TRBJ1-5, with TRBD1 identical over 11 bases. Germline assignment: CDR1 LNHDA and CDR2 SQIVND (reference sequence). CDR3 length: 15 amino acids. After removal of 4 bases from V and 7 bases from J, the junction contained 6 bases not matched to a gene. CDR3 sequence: CASSTGTGGGQPQHF. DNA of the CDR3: TGTGCCAGTAGTACAGGGACAGGGGGAGGACAGCCCCAGCATTTT.

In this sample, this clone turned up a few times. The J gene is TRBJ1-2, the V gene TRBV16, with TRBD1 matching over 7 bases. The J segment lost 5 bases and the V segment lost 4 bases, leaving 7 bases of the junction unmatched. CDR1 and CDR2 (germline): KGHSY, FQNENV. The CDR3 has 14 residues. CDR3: CASSLRGDSYGYTF. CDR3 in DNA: TGTGCCAGCAGCCTCCGGGGGGACAGTTATGGCTACACCTTC.

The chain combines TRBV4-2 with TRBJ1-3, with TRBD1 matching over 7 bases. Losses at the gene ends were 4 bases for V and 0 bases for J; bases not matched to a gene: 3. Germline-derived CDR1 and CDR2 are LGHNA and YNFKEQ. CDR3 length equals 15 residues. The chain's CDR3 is CASSPRDSSGNTIYF. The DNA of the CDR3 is TGTGCCAGCAGCCCCCGGGACAGCTCTGGAAACACCATATATTTT.

The CDR3 protein is CASSQELSGTEAFF. CDR3 in DNA: TGCGCCAGCAGCCAAGAATTGAGTGGGACTGAAGCTTTCTTT. The chain combines TRBV4-1 with TRBJ1-1; D remains ambiguous. Between the trimmed V and J ends, which lost 0 bases and 5 bases, there was a span of 10 bases. The CDR3 consists of 14 residues. Germline V gene lookup returns CDR1 MGHRA and CDR2 YSYEKL.

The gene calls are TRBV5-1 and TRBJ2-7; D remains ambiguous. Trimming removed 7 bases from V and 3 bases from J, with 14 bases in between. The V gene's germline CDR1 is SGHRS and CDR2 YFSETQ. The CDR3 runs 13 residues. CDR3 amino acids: CASGSQQDYEQYF. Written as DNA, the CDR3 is TGCGCCAGCGGCTCCCAGCAGGACTACGAGCAGTACTTC. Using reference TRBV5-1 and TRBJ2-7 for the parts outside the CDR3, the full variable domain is KAGVTQTPRYLIKTRGQQVTLSCSPISGHRSVSWYQQTPGQGLQFLFEYFSETQRNKGNFPGRFSGRQFSNSRSEMNVSTLELGDSALYLCASGSQQDYEQYFGPGTRLTVT.

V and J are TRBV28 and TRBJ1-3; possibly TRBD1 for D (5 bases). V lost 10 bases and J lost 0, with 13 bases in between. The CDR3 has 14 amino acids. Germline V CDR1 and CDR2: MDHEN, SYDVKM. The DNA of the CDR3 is TGTGCCACCAAGACAGTTAGCTCTGGAAACACCATATATTTT. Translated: CATKTVSSGNTIYF.

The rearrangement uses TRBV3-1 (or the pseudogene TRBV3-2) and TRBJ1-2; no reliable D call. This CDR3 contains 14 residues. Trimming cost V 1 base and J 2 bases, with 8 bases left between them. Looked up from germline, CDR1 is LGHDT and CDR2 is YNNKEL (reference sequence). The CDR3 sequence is CASSQAGGNYGYTF. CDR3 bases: TGTGCCAGCAGCCAAGCAGGAGGGAACTATGGCTACACCTTC.

CDR3 sequence: CASSATSGGYEQYF. The DNA for the CDR3 is TGTGCCAGTAGTGCAACTAGCGGGGGGTACGAGCAGTACTTC. The gene calls are TRBV19 and TRBJ2-7; 12 nucleotides agree with TRBD2. Germline CDR1 LNHDA, CDR2 SQIVND (reference sequence). The CDR3 has 14 amino acids. V gave up 5 bases and J gave up 4 bases; unmatched junction bases: 3.

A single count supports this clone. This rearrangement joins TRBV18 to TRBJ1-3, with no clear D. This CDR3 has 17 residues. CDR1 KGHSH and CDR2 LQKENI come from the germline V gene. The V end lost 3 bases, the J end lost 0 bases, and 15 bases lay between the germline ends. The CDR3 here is CASSPRLDAPSGNTIYF. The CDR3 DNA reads TGTGCCAGCTCACCTCGCCTGGATGCCCCCTCTGGAAACACCATATATTTT.

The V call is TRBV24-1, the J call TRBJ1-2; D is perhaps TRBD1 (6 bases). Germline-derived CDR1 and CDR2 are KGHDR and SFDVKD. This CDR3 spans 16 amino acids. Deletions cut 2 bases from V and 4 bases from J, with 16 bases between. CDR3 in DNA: TGTGCCACCAGTGATTCCCGAGGGGGGGCAGCCTATGGCTACACCTTC. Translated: CATSDSRGGAAYGYTF.

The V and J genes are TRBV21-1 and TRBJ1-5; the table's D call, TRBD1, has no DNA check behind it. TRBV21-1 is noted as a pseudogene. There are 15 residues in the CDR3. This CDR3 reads CAPKMGQSPYQPQHF. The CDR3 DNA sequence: TGTGCCCCCAAAATGGGACAGTCACCCTATCAGCCCCAGCATTTT.

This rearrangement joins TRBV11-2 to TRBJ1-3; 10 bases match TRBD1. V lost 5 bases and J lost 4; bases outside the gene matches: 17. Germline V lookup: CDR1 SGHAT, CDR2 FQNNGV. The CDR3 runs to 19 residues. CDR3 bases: TGTGCCAGCAGCGTAGGAGTCCAGTCCGGGACAGGGGTCGGAAACACCATATATTTT. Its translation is CASSVGVQSGTGVGNTIYF.

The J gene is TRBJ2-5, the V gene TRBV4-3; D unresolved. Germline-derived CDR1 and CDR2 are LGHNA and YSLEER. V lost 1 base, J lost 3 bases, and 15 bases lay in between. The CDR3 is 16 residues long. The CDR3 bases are TGCGCCAGCAGCCAAGGGGTGGGCGGTGCGGAAGAGACCCAGTACTTC. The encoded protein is CASSQGVGGAEETQYF.

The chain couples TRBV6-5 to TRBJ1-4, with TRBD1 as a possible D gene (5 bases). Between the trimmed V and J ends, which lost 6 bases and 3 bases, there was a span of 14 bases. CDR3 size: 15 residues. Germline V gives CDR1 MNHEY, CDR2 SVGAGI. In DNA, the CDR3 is TGTGCCAGCAGCCCCGTGGGGGTGGCTAATGAAAAACTGTTTTTT. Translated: CASSPVGVANEKLFF.